A single sample is the source of the 5 T cell receptor beta chains below, sequenced in a study of a mutant IDH1 vaccine in newly diagnosed glioma. Regarding time point: week 5, during vaccination. Mutant IDH1 20-mer peptide, at 300 ug, made up each vaccine dose, with topical imiquimod. Here immunoSEQ multiplex PCR was the method, and the copy in TCRdb shows in-frame clones only, minus some. Here the sample spans tens of thousands of clones, 75% to 85% being singletons. These TCRs' antigens remain unknown. Specimen: PBMCs, collected from a glioma patient whose treatment included an IDH1 peptide vaccine. The source is a man between 35 and 55 years old with glioma.

This chain connects TRBV19 to TRBJ2-1; D is perhaps TRBD1 (6 bases). Trimming stripped 7 bases from V and 5 bases from J, with 15 bases between. The CDR3 has 14 amino acids. In germline, CDR1 is LNHDA, CDR2 SQIVND (reference sequence). CDR3 residues: CASINSGQHNEQFF. As DNA, the CDR3 is TGTGCCAGTATTAACTCTGGACAGCACAATGAGCAGTTCTTC.

This rearrangement joins TRBV6-5 to TRBJ2-7, with D possibly matching TRBD2 (7 bases). The CDR3 is 15 amino acids. Germline CDR1 reads MNHEY; CDR2 reads SVGAGI. Trimming took off 7 bases at V and 2 bases at J, with 18 bases between the two ends. The CDR3 region has the DNA TGTGCCAGCACCCTAAGGGGGGGCGCCACCTACGAGCAGTACTTC. Its translation is CASTLRGGATYEQYF.

The genes are TRBV5-5 and TRBJ2-5, with 9 bases that match TRBD1. The germline V gene encodes CDR1 SGHKS and CDR2 YYEKEE (reference sequence). CDR3 length: 15 residues. V was clipped by 3 bases and J by 3 bases; unmatched bases: 6. CDR3: CASSSPGTGKETQYF. The CDR3 DNA follows: TGTGCCAGCAGCTCGCCCGGGACAGGGAAAGAGACCCAGTACTTC. The complete variable domain, with remaining parts taken from reference TRBV5-5 and TRBJ2-5, reads DAGVTQSPTHLIKTRGQQVTLRCSPISGHKSVSWYQQVLGQGPQFIFQYYEKEERGRGNFPDRFSARQFPNYSSELNVNALLLGDSALYLCASSSPGTGKETQYFGPGTRLLVL.

The CDR3 reads CATSRDRFPGNSPLHF. CDR3 DNA: TGTGCCACCAGCAGAGACAGGTTTCCTGGTAATTCACCCCTCCACTTT. This chain joins TRBV15 and TRBJ1-6; D call uncertain. CDR1 is LNHNV, CDR2 YYDKDF, per germline (reference sequence). V lost 0 bases to trimming and J lost 6 bases, with 12 bases between them. The CDR3 totals 16 residues.

The chain couples TRBV5-6 to TRBJ1-2, with TRBD1 identical over 7 bases. V dropped 4 bases and J dropped 4; count of bases not matched to a gene: 10. The germline gives CDR1 SGHDT, CDR2 YYEEEE. The CDR3 loop spans 15 amino acids. The CDR3 DNA follows: TGTGCCAGCAGCGGTCGTGGGCAGGGGGTCTATGGCTACACCTTC. Translated, it gives CASSGRGQGVYGYTF.